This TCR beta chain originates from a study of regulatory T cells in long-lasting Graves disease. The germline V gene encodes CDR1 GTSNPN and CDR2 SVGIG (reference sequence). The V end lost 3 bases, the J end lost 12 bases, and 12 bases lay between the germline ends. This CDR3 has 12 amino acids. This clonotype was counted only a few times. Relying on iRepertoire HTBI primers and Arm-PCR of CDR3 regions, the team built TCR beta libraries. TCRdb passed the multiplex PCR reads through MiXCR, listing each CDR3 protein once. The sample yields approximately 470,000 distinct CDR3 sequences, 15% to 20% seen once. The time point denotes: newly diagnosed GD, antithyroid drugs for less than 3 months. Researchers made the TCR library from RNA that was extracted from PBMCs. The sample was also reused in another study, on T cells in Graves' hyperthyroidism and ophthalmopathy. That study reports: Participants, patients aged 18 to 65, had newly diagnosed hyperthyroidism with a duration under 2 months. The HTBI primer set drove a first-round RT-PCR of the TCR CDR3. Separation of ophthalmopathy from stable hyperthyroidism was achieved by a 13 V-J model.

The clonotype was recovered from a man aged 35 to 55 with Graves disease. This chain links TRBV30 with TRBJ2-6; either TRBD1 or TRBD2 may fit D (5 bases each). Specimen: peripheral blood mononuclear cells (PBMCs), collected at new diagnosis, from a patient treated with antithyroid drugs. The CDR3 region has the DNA TGTGCCTGGAGCTTGGGGGTAGGCGTCCTGACTTTC. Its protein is CAWSLGVGVLTF.